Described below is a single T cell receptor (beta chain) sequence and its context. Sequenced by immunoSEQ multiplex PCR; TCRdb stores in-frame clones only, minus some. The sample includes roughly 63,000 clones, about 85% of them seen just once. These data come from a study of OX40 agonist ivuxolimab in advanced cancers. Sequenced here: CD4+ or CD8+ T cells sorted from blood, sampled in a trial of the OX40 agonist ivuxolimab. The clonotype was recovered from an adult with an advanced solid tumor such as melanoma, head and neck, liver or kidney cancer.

This chain's CDR3 is CASSPRDDEQYF. The CDR3 coding sequence is TGTGCCAGCAGCCCCAGGGATGACGAGCAGTACTTC. The chain has TRBV7-6 and TRBJ2-7; possibly TRBD1 for D (5 bases). The germline V and J ends were trimmed by 5 bases and 5 bases, with 10 bases remaining between them. Germline-derived CDR1 and CDR2 are SGHVS and FNYEAQ. The CDR3 runs 12 residues.